The clone carrying this TCR beta chain was seen just once. This same CDR3 is encoded by further DNA sequences in the sample. Time point here: week 3, after first cycle of checkpoint inhibitor. No patient had earlier systemic cancer treatment, concurrent immunosuppressants, or another active cancer. Each bulk PBMC sample had about 330 ng DNA loaded. Libraries were prepared by immunoSEQ multiplex PCR; TCRdb keeps only in-frame clonotypes and omits some of them. The profile shows some 4,900 clones, more than 70% of them singletons. This sample is part of a study of blood T cell dynamics during melanoma immunotherapy. As for the study in general: First-line therapy was either pembrolizumab or nivolumab with ipilimumab for metastatic melanoma.

J lost 4 bases, V lost 5 bases, and 10 bases had no gene match. CDR3 length equals 15 residues. From germline, CDR1 is ENHRY and CDR2 SYGVKD. This receptor was taken from a human donor with melanoma. The chain carries TRBV10-3 and TRBJ2-5; 7 nucleotides align to TRBD2. The sequencing used blood, collected from a patient treated with checkpoint blockade. The CDR3 DNA is TGTGCCATCAGTTCGGGGGGTCAGTGGGGAGAGACCCAGTACTTC. Protein product: CAISSGGQWGETQYF.